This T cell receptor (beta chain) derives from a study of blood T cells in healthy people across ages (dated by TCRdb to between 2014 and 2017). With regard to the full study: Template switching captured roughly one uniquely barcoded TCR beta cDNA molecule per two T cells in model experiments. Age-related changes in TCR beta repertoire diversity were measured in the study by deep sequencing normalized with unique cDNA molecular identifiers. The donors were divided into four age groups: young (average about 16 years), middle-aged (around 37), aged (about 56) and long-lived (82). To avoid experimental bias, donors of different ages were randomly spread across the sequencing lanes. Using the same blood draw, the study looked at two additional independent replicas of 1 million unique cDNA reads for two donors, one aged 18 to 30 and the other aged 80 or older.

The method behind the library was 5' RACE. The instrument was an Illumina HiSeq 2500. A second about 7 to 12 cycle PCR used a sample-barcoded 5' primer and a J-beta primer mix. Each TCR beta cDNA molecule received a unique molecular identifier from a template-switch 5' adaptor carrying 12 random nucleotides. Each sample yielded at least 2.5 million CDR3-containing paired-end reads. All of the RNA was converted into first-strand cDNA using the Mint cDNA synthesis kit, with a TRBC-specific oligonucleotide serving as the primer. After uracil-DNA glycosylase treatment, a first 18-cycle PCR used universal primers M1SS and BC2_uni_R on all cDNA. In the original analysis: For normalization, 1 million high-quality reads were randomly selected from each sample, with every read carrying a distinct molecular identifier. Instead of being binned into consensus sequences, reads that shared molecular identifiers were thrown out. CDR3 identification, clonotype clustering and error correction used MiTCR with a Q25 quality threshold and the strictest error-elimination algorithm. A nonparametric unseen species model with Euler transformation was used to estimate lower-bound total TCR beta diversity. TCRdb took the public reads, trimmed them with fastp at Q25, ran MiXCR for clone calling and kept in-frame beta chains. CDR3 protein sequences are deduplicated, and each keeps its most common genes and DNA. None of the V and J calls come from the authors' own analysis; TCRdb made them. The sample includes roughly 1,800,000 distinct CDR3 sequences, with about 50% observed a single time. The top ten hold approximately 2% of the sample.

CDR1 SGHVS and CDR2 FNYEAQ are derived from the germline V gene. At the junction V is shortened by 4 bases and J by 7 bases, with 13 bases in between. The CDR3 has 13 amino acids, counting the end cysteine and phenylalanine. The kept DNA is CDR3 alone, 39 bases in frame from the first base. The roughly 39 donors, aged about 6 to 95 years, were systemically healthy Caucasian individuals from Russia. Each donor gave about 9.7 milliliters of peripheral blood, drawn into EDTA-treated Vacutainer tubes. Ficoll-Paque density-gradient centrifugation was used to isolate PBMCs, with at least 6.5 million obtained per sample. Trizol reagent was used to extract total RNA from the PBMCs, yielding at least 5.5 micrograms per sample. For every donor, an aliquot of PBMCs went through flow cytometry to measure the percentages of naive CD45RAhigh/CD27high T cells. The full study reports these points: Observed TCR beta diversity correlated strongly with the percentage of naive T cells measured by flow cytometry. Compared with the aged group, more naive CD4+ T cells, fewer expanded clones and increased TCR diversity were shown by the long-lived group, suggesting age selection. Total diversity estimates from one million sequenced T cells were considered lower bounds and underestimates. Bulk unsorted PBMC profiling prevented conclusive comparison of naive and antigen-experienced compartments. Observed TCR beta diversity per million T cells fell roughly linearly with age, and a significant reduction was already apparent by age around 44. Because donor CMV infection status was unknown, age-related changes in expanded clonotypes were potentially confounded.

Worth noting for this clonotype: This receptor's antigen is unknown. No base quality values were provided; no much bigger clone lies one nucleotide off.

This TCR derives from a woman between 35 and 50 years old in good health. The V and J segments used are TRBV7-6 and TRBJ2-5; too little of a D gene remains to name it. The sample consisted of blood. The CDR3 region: CASSSGSEGTQYF. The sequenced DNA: TGTGCCAGCAGCTCCGGGTCCGAAGGGACCCAGTACTTC.